This T cell receptor (beta chain) is drawn from a study of blood T cell repertoires in COVID-19. Study-level information: Donors in the United States, Italy and Spain gave samples during acute or convalescent COVID-19. T cells, B-cell-depleted T cells, or PBMCs provided the cDNA or gDNA that served as material.

CDR1 and CDR2 from the germline V gene are ENHRY and SYGVKD. Trimming removed 0 bases at V and 6 bases at J, with 11 bases between. This CDR3 region has 14 residues. The authors' processing: Reference gene primer amplification in the assay estimated nucleated cell counts. The data were produced by immunoSEQ multiplex PCR, yet TCRdb's version contains in-frame clones alone and is incomplete. V and J calls and clone size are given by that table; D and trimming were obtained from the DNA. The sample lists about 200,000 clones; 80% to 90% were seen once. The material sequenced was peripheral blood. The TCR originated in an elderly woman with acute or convalescent COVID-19. The chain links TRBV10-3 to TRBJ1-1; D not resolved. CDR3 protein: CAISESVSVPEAFF. In nucleotides, the CDR3 is TGTGCCATCAGTGAGTCGGTGAGTGTCCCTGAAGCTTTCTTT.